This is a list of T cell receptor beta chains from one sample in a study of T cells after yellow fever vaccination. TCRdb passed the 5' RACE reads through MiXCR, listing each CDR3 protein once. The data show about 340,000 distinct CDR3 sequences, 8.7% seen once. The material sequenced was PBMCs, taken on the day of the first yellow fever vaccination. The receptors here all came from a young man who received the YFV17D yellow fever vaccine. Both conserved end residues are part of each CDR3. A D gene is named only where the DNA matches it firmly. Clone size is not always given. Where it is, it says once, few, many or a class for expanded clones.

many | TRBD1 | 15 | TRBJ1-6 | TRBV12-3/TRBV12-4 | CASSMQGGSHSPLHF | TGTGCCAGCAGTATGCAGGGGGGCTCCCATTCACCCCTCCACTTT
many | TRBD2 | 17 | TRBJ2-3 | TRBV5-6 | CASSLGTAGGLTDTQYF | TGTGCCAGCAGCTTGGGGACCGCGGGGGGGCTAACAGATACGCAGTATTTT
NA | TRBD1 | 18 | TRBJ1-2 | TRBV2 | CASNATPGQGANYYGYTF | TGTGCCAGCAATGCGACCCCGGGACAGGGGGCAAATTACTATGGCTACACCTTC
NA | NA | 13 | TRBJ2-7 | TRBV6-1 | CASGPGHNYEQYF | TGTGCCAGCGGACCGGGACACAACTACGAGCAGTACTTC
few | NA | 13 | TRBJ1-2 | TRBV4-3 | CASSQDLGYGYTF | TGCGCCAGCAGCCAAGATTTAGGCTATGGCTACACCTTC
few | NA | 15 | TRBJ2-1 | TRBV12-3/TRBV12-4 | CASLWQFASYNEQFF | TGTGCCAGCCTTTGGCAGTTCGCCTCCTACAATGAGCAGTTCTTC
few | TRBD1 | 17 | TRBJ2-3 | TRBV7-2 | CASSSTAGTGWTDTQYF | TGTGCCAGCAGCTCGACCGCGGGGACAGGGTGGACAGATACGCAGTATTTT
NA | TRBD1 | 17 | TRBJ2-5 | TRBV20-1 | CSDLRDRHHINQETQYF | TGCAGTGATCTCAGGGACAGACACCATATTAACCAAGAGACCCAGTACTTC
many | NA | 14 | TRBJ2-2 | TRBV3-1 | CASSLPSGSGELFF | TGTGCCAGCAGCCTCCCCAGCGGATCCGGGGAGCTGTTTTTT
NA | NA | 14 | TRBJ1-2 | TRBV5-6 | CASSLVQGGHGYTF | TGTGCCAGCAGCTTGGTCCAGGGAGGACATGGCTACACCTTC
NA | TRBD2 | 16 | TRBJ2-5 | TRBV25-1 | CASSATSGGYKETQYF | TGTGCCAGCAGTGCTACCAGCGGGGGTTACAAAGAGACCCAGTACTTC
NA | NA | 15 | TRBJ2-1 | TRBV5-4 | CASSKSSESYNEQFF | TGTGCCAGCAGCAAGTCTAGCGAGTCCTACAATGAGCAGTTCTTC
NA | NA | 13 | TRBJ1-5 | TRBV3-1 | CASSQVGEQPQHF | TGTGCCAGCAGCCAAGTGGGGGAACAGCCCCAGCATTTT
NA | NA | 17 | TRBJ2-2 | TRBV7-9 | CASSFPQSGGNTGELFF | TGTGCCAGCAGTTTCCCCCAGTCTGGCGGAAACACCGGGGAGCTGTTTTTT
few | NA | 16 | TRBJ2-2 | TRBV5-1 | CASSLGGHQGTGELFF | TGCGCCAGCAGCCTTGGGGGCCACCAGGGGACCGGGGAGCTGTTTTTT
NA | TRBD1 | 14 | TRBJ2-5 | TRBV20-1 | CSARTGAAQETQYF | TGCAGTGCGCGGACAGGGGCGGCCCAAGAGACCCAGTACTTC
NA | NA | 16 | TRBJ1-4 | TRBV23-1 | CASSQLLETDNEKLFF | TGCGCCAGCAGTCAACTGCTAGAGACAGATAATGAAAAACTGTTTTTT
few | NA | 14 | TRBJ2-5 | TRBV4-1 | CASSQLSGKETQYF | TGCGCCAGCAGCCAATTGTCGGGGAAGGAGACCCAGTACTTC
NA | TRBD2 | 17 | TRBJ2-3 | TRBV7-8 | CASSPGTSGGNTDTQYF | TGTGCCAGCAGCCCTGGGACTAGCGGGGGTAACACAGATACGCAGTATTTT
few | NA | 14 | TRBJ2-5 | TRBV20-1 | CSARKALGVETQYF | TGCAGTGCTCGAAAAGCCCTAGGCGTGGAGACCCAGTACTTC
NA | TRBD1 | 11 | TRBJ2-7 | TRBV5-6 | CASSWGQVQYF | TGTGCCAGCAGCTGGGGACAGGTGCAGTACTTC
many | TRBD1 | 14 | TRBJ1-2 | TRBV5-1 | CASSHLDRVDGYTF | TGCGCCAGCAGCCACCTGGACAGGGTGGACGGCTACACCTTC
NA | TRBD2 | 16 | TRBJ2-7 | TRBV5-4 | CASSHGTSGVSYEQYF | TGTGCCAGCAGCCACGGGACTAGCGGGGTCTCCTACGAGCAGTACTTC
NA | NA | 16 | TRBJ1-3 | TRBV12-3/TRBV12-4 | CASSRWTGTPGNTIYF | TGTGCCAGCAGTCGATGGACTGGTACTCCTGGAAACACCATATATTTT
NA | TRBD1 | 13 | TRBJ2-3 | TRBV12-3/TRBV12-4 | CASKTGGADTQYF | TGTGCCAGCAAAACAGGGGGCGCAGATACGCAGTATTTT
NA | NA | 13 | TRBJ2-5 | TRBV3-1 | CASSQLGQETQYF | TGTGCCAGCAGCCAACTCGGTCAAGAGACCCAGTACTTC
NA | NA | 14 | TRBJ2-7 | TRBV20-1 | CSARGQGFWVEQYF | TGCAGTGCTAGGGGCCAGGGTTTTTGGGTCGAGCAGTACTTC
few | TRBD1 | 14 | TRBJ1-1 | TRBV12-3/TRBV12-4 | CASSYGQGYTEAFF | TGTGCCAGCAGTTACGGACAGGGGTACACTGAAGCTTTCTTT
many | TRBD1 | 20 | TRBJ2-4 | TRBV7-2 | CASSLAVLQDRERAKNIQYF | TGTGCCAGCAGCTTAGCTGTCTTACAGGACAGGGAAAGGGCCAAAAACATTCAGTACTTC
few | TRBD1 | 15 | TRBJ2-1 | TRBV14 | CASSPYLTGADEQFF | TGTGCCAGCAGCCCCTACCTGACAGGGGCGGATGAGCAGTTCTTC
many | NA | 12 | TRBJ2-7 | TRBV6-5 | CASRRDTYEQYF | TGTGCCAGCAGAAGGGACACCTACGAGCAGTACTTC
many | NA | 16 | TRBJ2-3 | TRBV27 | CASSPGRRGSTDTQYF | TGTGCCAGCAGTCCCGGCCGGAGGGGTAGCACAGATACGCAGTATTTT
NA | NA | 15 | TRBJ1-1 | TRBV20-1 | CSAHAGDRRNTEAFF | TGCAGTGCTCACGCCGGTGACAGGAGGAACACTGAAGCTTTCTTT
few | TRBD2 | 18 | TRBJ2-1 | TRBV6-5 | CASSYSRAPGLSFNEQFF | TGTGCCAGCAGTTACTCCAGAGCTCCGGGACTATCTTTCAATGAGCAGTTCTTC
NA | TRBD1 | 14 | TRBJ1-2 | TRBV7-9 | CASSQTGAYYGYTF | TGTGCCAGCAGCCAGACAGGGGCTTACTATGGCTACACCTTC
NA | NA | 13 | TRBJ1-2 | TRBV12-3/TRBV12-4 | CASSSRRDKGYTF | TGTGCCAGCAGTTCCAGGCGGGATAAGGGCTACACCTTC
NA | TRBD1 | 16 | TRBJ2-5 | TRBV5-4 | CASSLPPPRGRETQYF | TGTGCCAGCAGCTTGCCACCCCCCAGGGGGCGAGAGACCCAGTACTTC